This T cell receptor beta chain was sequenced during a study of blood T cell repertoires in COVID-19. Study context: Material from acute and convalescent COVID-19 was sourced from the United States, Italy and Spain. In each case, the material was cDNA or gDNA derived from T cells, B-cell-depleted T cells, or PBMCs.

Cohort assignment relied on participant-reported clinical history. Repertoires were generated with immunoSEQ multiplex PCR, while TCRdb's copy carries only in-frame clones and drops some. The sample has about 480,000 clones, nearly 90% seen once. The source is a woman between 18 and 29 years old with acute COVID-19. The sequencing input was PBMCs or T cells enriched from blood (not recorded which).

CDR3: CASGSSYNEQFF. The CDR3 DNA reads as TGTGCCAGCGGGAGTTCCTACAATGAGCAGTTCTTC. This rearrangement joins TRBV7-9 to TRBJ2-1; perhaps TRBD2 as D (5 bases). Germline-derived CDR1 and CDR2 are SEHNR and FQNEAQ (reference sequence). The CDR3 contains 12 residues. The V gene lost 8 bases and the J gene lost 1 base, with 6 bases spanning the gap. Full variable domain (remainder filled in from reference TRBV7-9 and TRBJ2-1): DTGVSQNPRHKITKRGQNVTFRCDPISEHNRLYWYRQTLGQGPEFLTYFQNEAQLEKSRLLSDRFSAERPKGSFSTLEIQRTEQGDSAMYLCASGSSYNEQFFGPGTRLTVL.